This passage covers 14 T cell receptor beta chains from one sample sequenced in a study of blood T cell repertoires in COVID-19. Some clones are missing from TCRdb's copy, which holds only in-frame ones; the method was immunoSEQ multiplex PCR. The table lists about 230,000 clones, roughly 83% of them singletons. Material: peripheral blood. The receptors shown here come from a woman aged 70 to 79 with active or convalescent COVID-19.

The genes are TRBV7-9 and TRBJ2-1, with TRBD2 identical over 14 bases. Trimming cost V 2 bases and J 9 bases; bases outside gene matches: 12. The CDR3 covers 18 residues. Germline V CDR1 and CDR2: SEHNR, FQNEAQ (reference sequence). CDR3 sequence reads: CASSLPTRLAGGPSEQFF. The CDR3 DNA reads TGTGCCAGCAGCTTACCGACCAGACTAGCGGGGGGGCCGAGTGAGCAGTTCTTC.

This chain joins TRBV27 and TRBJ2-5; 8 positions agree with TRBD2. Unmatched junction bases numbered 13, after V lost 2 bases and J lost 5 bases. The germline V gene encodes CDR1 MNHEY and CDR2 SMNVEV (reference sequence). CDR3 length equals 17 residues. As DNA, the CDR3 is TGTGCCAGCAGTTTAAGATTGGGGAGCGGGGGACGGGAGACCCAGTACTTC. Its protein is CASSLRLGSGGRETQYF.

This chain links TRBV30 with TRBJ2-2; 10 bases match TRBD1. Trimming at V came to 5 bases and at J to 6 bases, leaving 15 bases not matched to a gene. CDR3 length: 17 amino acids. CDR1 is GTSNPN, CDR2 SVGIG, per germline (reference sequence). The CDR3 DNA reads as TGTGCCTGGGGAAACTCAGCGGGACAGGGGTTTCCCGGGGAGCTGTTTTTT. It encodes CAWGNSAGQGFPGELFF.

The chain employs TRBV30 and TRBJ1-2; no clear D. V gave up 3 bases and J gave up 0 bases, with 17 bases separating them. The CDR3 is 16 residues long. In germline, CDR1 is GTSNPN, CDR2 SVGIG (reference sequence). The CDR3: CAWSVPSRRPNYGYTF. Written as DNA, the CDR3 is TGTGCCTGGAGCGTTCCCTCGAGGAGGCCTAACTATGGCTACACCTTC.

The chain employs TRBV7-3 and TRBJ1-6; 7 nucleotides match TRBD1. Germline trimming cut 4 bases from V and 8 bases from J; bases unmatched to any gene: 11. Germline CDR1 reads SGHTA; CDR2 reads FQGTGA. The CDR3 runs 16 residues. The CDR3 nucleotides are TGTGCCAGCAGCTCGGGGGGGTGGGACAGTGATTCACCCCTCCACTTT. Encoded protein: CASSSGGWDSDSPLHF.

The rearrangement links TRBV27 to TRBJ1-1, with D possibly being TRBD1 (6 bases). The CDR3 length is 15 residues. V was trimmed by 6 bases and J by 3 bases, leaving 17 bases between them. Germline CDR1 reads MNHEY; CDR2 reads SMNVEV (reference sequence). The CDR3: CASRSPGQGHTEAFF. CDR3 nucleotide sequence: TGTGCCAGCAGGTCCCCGGGGCAGGGGCACACTGAAGCTTTCTTT.

V gene TRBV19 combines with J gene TRBJ1-1; perhaps TRBD1 as D (6 bases). The CDR3 extends over 13 amino acids. Per the germline V gene, CDR1 is LNHDA and CDR2 is SQIVND (reference sequence). Trimming took off 6 bases at V and 1 base at J, with 9 bases between the two ends. The DNA of the CDR3 is TGTGCCAGTAGGAAACAGGGGAACACTGAAGCTTTCTTT. This gives the protein CASRKQGNTEAFF. Variable domain in full (rest from reference TRBV19 and TRBJ1-1): DGGITQSPKYLFRKEGQNVTLSCEQNLNHDAMYWYRQDPGQGLRLIYYSQIVNDFQKGDIAEGYSVSREKKESFPLTVTSAQKNPTAFYLCASRKQGNTEAFFGQGTRLTVV.

The V call is TRBV2, the J call TRBJ1-1; 10 bases map to TRBD1. This CDR3 is built from 13 residues. Germline CDR1 SNHLY, CDR2 FYNNEI. Trimming at V came to 9 bases and at J to 4 bases, leaving 5 bases not matched to a gene. The chain's CDR3 is CARGGQGGTEAFF. The CDR3 coding sequence is TGTGCCAGAGGAGGACAGGGGGGCACTGAAGCTTTCTTT. The variable domain in full, with the rest retrieved from reference TRBV2 and TRBJ1-1, is EPEVTQTPSHQVTQMGQEVILRCVPISNHLYFYWYRQILGQKVEFLVSFYNNEISEKSEIFDDQFSVERPDGSNFTLKIRSTKLEDSAMYFCARGGQGGTEAFFGQGTRLTVV.

The rearrangement joins TRBV27 to TRBJ2-5, with D uncertain. V lost 2 bases and J 5 bases, leaving 9 bases between the germline ends. The CDR3 is 13 residues long. Germline CDR1 reads MNHEY; CDR2 reads SMNVEV (reference sequence). The CDR3 sequence: CASSLRASETQYF. The CDR3 DNA reads TGTGCCAGCAGTTTAAGAGCTTCGGAGACCCAGTACTTC.

The table lists this clone with a count of one. The V gene is TRBV10-3, the J gene TRBJ1-3; TRBD1 matches 9 bases. CDR1 and CDR2 (germline): ENHRY, SYGVKD. The CDR3 spans 15 residues. Germline trimming cut 3 bases from V and 2 bases from J; bases unmatched to any gene: 2. CDR3 coding DNA: TGTGCCATCAGTGATAGGACAGGGGCTGGAAACACCATATATTTT. Translating gives CAISDRTGAGNTIYF.

The rearrangement uses TRBV5-1 and TRBJ1-6; 10 positions agree with TRBD1. V dropped 5 bases and J dropped 7; count of bases not matched to a gene: 12. CDR3 length: 17 residues. Looked up from germline, CDR1 is SGHRS and CDR2 is YFSETQ. Written as DNA, the CDR3 is TGCGCCAGCAGATCCACCCGGGACAGGGGAAGGAATTCACCCCTCCACTTT. Encoded protein: CASRSTRDRGRNSPLHF.

In DNA, the CDR3 is TGTGCCACCAGAGGGGATCCCAACACTGAAGCTTTCTTT. As protein: CATRGDPNTEAFF. V usage is TRBV25-1 and J usage is TRBJ1-1, with D possibly matching TRBD1 (5 bases). This CDR3 comprises 13 residues. V shed 10 bases and J shed 2 bases, with 14 bases lying between them. Germline CDR1 MGHDK, CDR2 SYGVNS.

The chain carries TRBV24-1 and TRBJ2-1; 15 bases fit TRBD2. The germline gives CDR1 KGHDR, CDR2 SFDVKD. V lost 3 bases to trimming and J lost 1 base; unmatched junction nucleotides: 3. This CDR3 comprises 18 residues. The CDR3 here is CATSDAGLAGGSYNEQFF. CDR3 DNA sequence: TGTGCCACCAGTGATGCTGGACTAGCGGGAGGGTCCTACAATGAGCAGTTCTTC.

This clone came up once. The chain uses TRBV28 and TRBJ1-1; tentatively, D is TRBD1 (5 bases). With 0 bases removed from V and 7 bases from J, the gap between germline ends came to 12 bases. The CDR3 spans 14 residues. Germline V CDR1 and CDR2: MDHEN, SYDVKM. CDR3 coding DNA: TGTGCCAGCAGTTTATGGGAGACAGTAGGTGAAGCTTTCTTT. This translates into CASSLWETVGEAFF.